The T cell receptor beta chain under discussion was sequenced for a study of T cell responses to AZD1222 COVID-19 vaccine. This CDR3 comprises 13 residues. V was pared by 2 bases and J by 3 bases, with 5 bases between. In germline, CDR1 is SEHNR, CDR2 FQNEAQ (reference sequence). Method: immunoSEQ multiplex PCR; TCRdb's copy keeps in-frame clones and lacks some. The data hold 75,000 to 90,000 clones, with approximately 85% observed a single time. This chain joins TRBV7-9 and TRBJ1-3; no clear D. This clonotype was obtained from an adult who received the AZD1222 COVID-19 vaccine. Specimen: peripheral blood, collected 28 days after the second AZD1222 dose. DNA for the CDR3: TGTGCCAGCAGCTTAATTGATGGAAACACCATATATTTT. It is translated as CASSLIDGNTIYF. Full variable domain (rest looked up from reference TRBV7-9 and TRBJ1-3): DTGVSQNPRHKITKRGQNVTFRCDPISEHNRLYWYRQTLGQGPEFLTYFQNEAQLEKSRLLSDRFSAERPKGSFSTLEIQRTEQGDSAMYLCASSLIDGNTIYFGEGSWLTVV.